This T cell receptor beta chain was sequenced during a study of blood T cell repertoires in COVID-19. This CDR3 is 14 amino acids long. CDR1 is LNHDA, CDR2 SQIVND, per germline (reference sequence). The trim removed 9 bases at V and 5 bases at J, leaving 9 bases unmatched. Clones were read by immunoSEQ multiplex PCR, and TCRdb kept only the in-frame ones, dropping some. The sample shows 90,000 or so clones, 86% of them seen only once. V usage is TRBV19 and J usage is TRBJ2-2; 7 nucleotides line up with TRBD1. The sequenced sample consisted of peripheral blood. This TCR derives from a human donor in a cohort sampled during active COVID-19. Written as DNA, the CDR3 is TGTGCCAGGCCGACAGGGCTGAGGACCGGGGAGCTGTTTTTT. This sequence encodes CARPTGLRTGELFF.